The next 10 T cell receptor beta chains were all read from a single sample in a study of monozygotic twins with inflammatory bowel disease. Following a re-call of the 5' RACE reads, TCRdb has one entry per CDR3 protein and lacks DNA. The repertoire table contains fewer than 550,000 distinct CDR3 sequences. Sample: blood. These receptor sequences come from a human donor with ulcerative colitis or Crohn's disease, or a healthy co-twin of an affected twin (not recorded which).

The rearrangement links TRBV3-1 to TRBJ2-1; the TCRdb call, TRBD2, lacks DNA for checking. This CDR3 is 11 amino acids long. Germline V gives CDR1 LGHDT, CDR2 YNNKEL (reference sequence). CDR3 loop: CASSQDFRTSF.

This rearrangement joins TRBV28 to TRBJ2-3; TCRdb designates TRBD2, a call that cannot be tested without DNA. This CDR3 has 18 residues. CDR1 MDHEN and CDR2 SYDVKM come from the germline V gene. CDR3: CASSLGRGDYISTDTQYF.

The gene calls are TRBV12-5 and TRBJ2-1; TCRdb selects TRBD2, and the lack of DNA leaves this call unchecked. Germline CDR1 is LGHNT and CDR2 is FRNRAP. The CDR3 has 17 amino acids. CDR3: CASAYRASGGPINEQFF. Complete variable domain (other parts from reference TRBV12-5 and TRBJ2-1): DARVTQTPRHKVTEMGQEVTMRCQPILGHNTVFWYRQTMMQGLELLAYFRNRAPLDDSGMPKDRFSAEMPDATLATLKIQPSEPRDSAVYFCASAYRASGGPINEQFFGPGTRLTVL.

J is TRBJ1-2 and V is TRBV5-1; TCRdb's D call of TRBD1 is untestable without DNA. The germline gives CDR1 SGHRS, CDR2 YFSETQ. CDR3 length: 11 amino acids. CDR3 sequence: CASRGQAGYTF.

This chain uses TRBV5-1 with TRBJ2-3. The CDR3 contains 12 residues. Germline V gene data show CDR1 as SGHRS and CDR2 as YFSETQ. CDR3 in amino acids: CASSLEGSEKYF.

The chain recombines TRBV3-1 with TRBJ2-1. The germline CDR1 and CDR2 sequences are LGHDT and YNNKEL (reference sequence). The CDR3 is 13 amino acids. The CDR3: CASSQENYNEQFF.

The rearrangement joins TRBV4-3 to TRBJ2-3; TCRdb proposes TRBD2, but this gene call is untestable without DNA. This CDR3 has 17 amino acids. Looked up from germline, CDR1 is LGHNA and CDR2 is YSLEER. The CDR3 loop is CASSQDGYGGKTDTQYF.

The V call is TRBV4-2, the J call TRBJ2-1; the D call of TRBD1 rests on TCRdb alone, since no DNA is present to check it. The CDR3 extends over 17 amino acids. The germline V gene has CDR1 LGHNA and CDR2 YNFKEQ. The CDR3 loop reads CASSREGGRYVYNEQFF.

The rearrangement links TRBV10-3 to TRBJ2-1; with no DNA, the TCRdb D assignment of TRBD2 cannot be verified. The CDR3 runs to 16 residues. Per the germline V gene, CDR1 is ENHRY and CDR2 is SYGVKD. The CDR3 protein is CAISYSGGSSYNEQFF.

This chain uses TRBV4-2 with TRBJ2-5; the D call from TCRdb, TRBD2, cannot be confirmed without DNA. Germline assignment: CDR1 LGHNA and CDR2 YNFKEQ. The CDR3 is made up of 18 amino acids. The CDR3: CASSQGTSGARYQETQYF.